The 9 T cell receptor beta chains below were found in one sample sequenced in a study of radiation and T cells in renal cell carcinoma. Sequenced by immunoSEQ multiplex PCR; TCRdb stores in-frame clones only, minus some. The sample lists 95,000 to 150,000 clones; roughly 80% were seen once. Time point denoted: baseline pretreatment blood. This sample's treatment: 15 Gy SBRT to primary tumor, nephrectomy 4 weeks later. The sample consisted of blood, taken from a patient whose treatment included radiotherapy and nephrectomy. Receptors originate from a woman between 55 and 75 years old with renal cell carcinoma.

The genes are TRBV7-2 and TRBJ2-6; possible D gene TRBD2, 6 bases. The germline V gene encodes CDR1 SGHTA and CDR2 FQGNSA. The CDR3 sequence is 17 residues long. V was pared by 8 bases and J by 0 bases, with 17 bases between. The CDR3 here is CASVGEVPYSGANVLTF. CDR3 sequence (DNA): TGTGCCAGCGTCGGGGAGGTTCCCTACTCTGGGGCCAACGTCCTGACTTTC.

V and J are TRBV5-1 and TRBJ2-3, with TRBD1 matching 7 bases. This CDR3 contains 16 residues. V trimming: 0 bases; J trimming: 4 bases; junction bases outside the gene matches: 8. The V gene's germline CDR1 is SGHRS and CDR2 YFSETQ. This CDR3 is CASSLGQGLGADTQYF. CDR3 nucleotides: TGCGCCAGCAGCTTGGGACAGGGTCTGGGGGCAGATACGCAGTATTTT.

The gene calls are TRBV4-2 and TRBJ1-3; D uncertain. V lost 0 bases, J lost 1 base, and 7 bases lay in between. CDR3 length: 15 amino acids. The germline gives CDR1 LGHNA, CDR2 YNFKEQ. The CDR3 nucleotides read TGTGCCAGCAGCCAAGATCACGGTTCTGGAAACACCATATATTTT. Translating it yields CASSQDHGSGNTIYF.

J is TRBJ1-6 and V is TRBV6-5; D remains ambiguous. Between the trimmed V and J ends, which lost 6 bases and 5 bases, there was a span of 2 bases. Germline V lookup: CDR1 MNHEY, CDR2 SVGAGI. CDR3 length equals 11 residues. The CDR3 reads CASRNNSPLHF. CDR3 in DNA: TGTGCCAGCAGGAATAATTCACCCCTCCACTTT.

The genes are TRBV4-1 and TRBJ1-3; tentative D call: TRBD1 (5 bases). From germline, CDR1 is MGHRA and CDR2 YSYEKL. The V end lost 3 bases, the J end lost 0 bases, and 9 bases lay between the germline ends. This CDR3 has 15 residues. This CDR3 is CASSHWGVSGNTIYF. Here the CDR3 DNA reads TGCGCCAGCAGCCACTGGGGGGTCTCTGGAAACACCATATATTTT.

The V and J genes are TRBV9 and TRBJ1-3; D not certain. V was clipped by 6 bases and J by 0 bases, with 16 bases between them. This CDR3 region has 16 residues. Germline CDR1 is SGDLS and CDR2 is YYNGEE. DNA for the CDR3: TGTGCCAGCACGGCCGCTCCTAACCTCTCTGGAAACACCATATATTTT. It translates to CASTAAPNLSGNTIYF.

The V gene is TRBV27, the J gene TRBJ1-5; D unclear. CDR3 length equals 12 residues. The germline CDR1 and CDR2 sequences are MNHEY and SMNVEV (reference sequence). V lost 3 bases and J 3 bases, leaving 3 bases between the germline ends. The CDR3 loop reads CASSLLNQPQHF. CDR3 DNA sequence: TGTGCCAGCAGTTTGCTCAATCAGCCCCAGCATTTT.

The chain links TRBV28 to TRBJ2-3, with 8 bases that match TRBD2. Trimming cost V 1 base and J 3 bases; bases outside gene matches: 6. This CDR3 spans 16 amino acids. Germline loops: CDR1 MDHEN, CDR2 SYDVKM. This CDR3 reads CASSLSEREWTDTQYF. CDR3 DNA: TGTGCCAGCAGTTTATCGGAGCGGGAGTGGACAGATACGCAGTATTTT.

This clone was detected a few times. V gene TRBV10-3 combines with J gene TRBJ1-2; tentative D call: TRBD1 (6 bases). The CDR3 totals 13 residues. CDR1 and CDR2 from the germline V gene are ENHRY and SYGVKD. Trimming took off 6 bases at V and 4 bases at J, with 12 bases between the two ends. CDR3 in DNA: TGTGCCATCAGCAGACAGGCTCTCTATGGCTACACCTTC. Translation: CAISRQALYGYTF.